This T cell receptor (beta chain) was profiled in a study of blood T cell repertoires in COVID-19. Study summary: The origin of the acute and convalescent COVID-19 samples was the United States, Italy and Spain. Sample material is recorded as cDNA or gDNA derived from T cells, B-cell-depleted T cells, or PBMCs.

This clone was counted a single time. The ends were cut back, 1 base at V and 3 bases at J, with 16 bases in the middle. CDR3 size: 16 residues. Germline-derived CDR1 and CDR2 are SGHTA and FQGNSA. The assay was immunoSEQ multiplex PCR, and TCRdb's table has in-frame clones only and misses some. The profile shows about 55,000 clones, roughly 80% of them singletons. This rearrangement joins TRBV7-2 to TRBJ2-7, with D perhaps matching TRBD1 (6 bases). This sequence originates from a woman aged 55-69 years with acute or convalescent COVID-19. The sample comprised peripheral blood. CDR3 loop: CASSLDRAGFNYEQYF. CDR3 in DNA: TGTGCCAGCAGCTTAGACAGGGCAGGGTTTAACTACGAGCAGTACTTC.